The next 12 T cell receptor beta chains were all read from a single sample in a study of blood T cell repertoires in COVID-19. Measured with immunoSEQ multiplex PCR; TCRdb has only the in-frame clones, and not every one. Among roughly 150,000 clones listed, under 85% were seen once. Sequenced sample: peripheral blood. The receptors derive from a woman of 80 years or more with acute or convalescent COVID-19.

The rearrangement uses TRBV19 and TRBJ1-5; D remains ambiguous. This CDR3 is built from 14 residues. V lost 1 base and J lost 5, with 9 bases in between. The germline V gene has CDR1 LNHDA and CDR2 SQIVND (reference sequence). The CDR3 protein is CASSIVKGDQPQHF. DNA for the CDR3: TGTGCCAGTAGTATAGTAAAGGGAGATCAGCCCCAGCATTTT.

In this sample, this clone turned up once. The CDR3 bases are TGTGCCAGCAGTCAATTTCAGGGGGCATCTGGAAACACCATATATTTT. It codes for CASSQFQGASGNTIYF. The V and J genes are TRBV3-1 (or the pseudogene TRBV3-2) and TRBJ1-3; 8 bases match TRBD1. Germline lookup yields CDR1 LGHDT and CDR2 YNNKEL (reference sequence). This CDR3 comprises 16 residues. V was clipped by 6 bases and J by 1 base; unmatched bases: 8.

This chain links TRBV9 with TRBJ2-5; D may be TRBD1 (6 bases). Trimming removed 4 bases at V and 2 bases at J, with 9 bases between. This CDR3 comprises 13 residues. Germline lookup yields CDR1 SGDLS and CDR2 YYNGEE. The CDR3 loop reads CASSITGQETQYF. CDR3 DNA sequence: TGTGCCAGCAGCATTACAGGGCAAGAGACCCAGTACTTC.

In DNA form, the CDR3 reads TGTGCCAGCAGCTCTGACACAGGGGGCACTGAAGCTTTCTTT. Translation gives CASSSDTGGTEAFF. This chain links TRBV11-2 with TRBJ1-1, with TRBD1 identical over 8 bases. This CDR3 is 14 amino acids long. The germline CDR1 and CDR2 sequences are SGHAT and FQNNGV. V was clipped by 4 bases and J by 4 bases; unmatched bases: 5.

In this sample, this clone turned up a few times. This chain connects TRBV19 to TRBJ1-6; maybe TRBD1 (5 bases). V dropped 3 bases and J dropped 0 bases, with 15 bases sitting between them. CDR1 LNHDA and CDR2 SQIVND come from the germline V gene (reference sequence). The CDR3 contains 18 residues. CDR3 sequence reads: CASSIGGTGSSYNSPLHF. The DNA of the CDR3 is TGTGCCAGTAGTATCGGTGGGACTGGGAGCTCCTATAATTCACCCCTCCACTTT.

The chain has TRBV11-2 and TRBJ2-7; TRBD2 aligns across 8 bases. V dropped 7 bases and J dropped 1; count of bases not matched to a gene: 12. There are 16 residues in the CDR3. Germline V CDR1 and CDR2: SGHAT, FQNNGV. The CDR3 reads CASIPLPGGTSYEQYF. The CDR3 DNA reads TGTGCCAGCATTCCCTTACCGGGGGGGACTTCCTACGAGCAGTACTTC.

This chain connects TRBV29-1 to TRBJ2-2; D not certain. The V end lost 5 bases, the J end lost 0 bases, and 10 bases lay between the germline ends. Germline V gene data show CDR1 as SQVTM and CDR2 as ANQGSEA. The CDR3 has 14 residues. CDR3 region: CSVTPGSNTGELFF. In DNA, the CDR3 is TGCAGCGTTACCCCCGGGTCGAACACCGGGGAGCTGTTTTTT.

The chain links TRBV9 to TRBJ2-4; TRBD2 matches 7 bases. CDR3 length equals 16 residues. CDR1 is SGDLS and CDR2 is YYNGEE in the germline V gene. V lost 1 base to trimming and J lost 1 base; unmatched junction nucleotides: 5. The CDR3 nucleotides are TGTGCCAGCAGCGTACGGGGGGAGGCTGCCAAAAACATTCAGTACTTC. Protein sequence: CASSVRGEAAKNIQYF.

This chain uses TRBV6-4 with TRBJ2-2; 8 bases align to TRBD2. The V and J ends lost 4 bases and 4 bases, in that order; junction bases with no gene match: 8. The CDR3 covers 16 residues. Germline CDR1 MRHNA, CDR2 SNTAGT. CDR3 sequence (DNA): TGTGCCAGCAGTGGCGATGGACTAGCCGGCACCGGGGAGCTGTTTTTT. This translates into CASSGDGLAGTGELFF.

The rearrangement uses TRBV9 and TRBJ1-3; 10 bases fit TRBD1. Per the germline V gene, CDR1 is SGDLS and CDR2 is YYNGEE. Trimming cost V 6 bases and J 4 bases; bases outside gene matches: 4. The CDR3 extends over 14 amino acids. CDR3 sequence: CASTAGQGGNTIYF. Written as DNA, the CDR3 is TGTGCCAGCACGGCGGGACAGGGGGGAAACACCATATATTTT.

The chain couples TRBV23-1 to TRBJ1-1, with a tentative D call TRBD1 (6 bases). TRBV23-1 is classed as an ORF, of uncertain function. This CDR3 comprises 16 residues. The V end was cut by 6 bases, the J end by 4 bases, with 21 bases between. CDR3 sequence: CASRPSLRGLGTEAFF. The CDR3 region has the DNA TGCGCCAGCAGACCTTCCCTCAGGGGCTTGGGCACTGAAGCTTTCTTT.

This chain connects TRBV7-2 to TRBJ2-7, with D possibly being TRBD2 (7 bases). The CDR3 is 19 amino acids. Between the trimmed V and J ends, which lost 5 bases and 6 bases, there was a span of 32 bases. Germline CDR1 and CDR2: SGHTA and FQGNSA. DNA for the CDR3: TGTGCCAGCAGCCCCTACGTGCAGCAAGTGGGGGGGCAGGGGAGCGAGCAGTACTTC. Its translation: CASSPYVQQVGGQGSEQYF.